This T cell receptor beta chain was profiled in a study of blood T cell repertoires in COVID-19. The authors' processing: Reference gene primer amplification in the assay estimated nucleated cell counts. Sequencing was performed with immunoSEQ multiplex PCR; in TCRdb, only in-frame clones are kept and a portion is missing. V and J calls and clone size follow that table, whereas D and trimming were derived from the DNA. The table lists roughly 310,000 clones, roughly 90% of them singletons. Germline V gene sequence: CDR1 LNHDA, CDR2 SQIVND (reference sequence). Trimming took off 7 bases at V and 4 bases at J, with 14 bases between the two ends. The CDR3 has 15 residues.

The sequencing input was PBMCs or T cells enriched from blood (not recorded which). The sequence derives from a man in his fifties or sixties who had recovered from COVID-19. V usage is TRBV19 and J usage is TRBJ2-6; weak D call: TRBD1 (6 bases). The CDR3 loop is CASTLPGAGANVLTF. The CDR3 DNA is TGTGCCAGTACCCTTCCAGGGGCCGGGGCCAACGTCCTGACTTTC.